Following are 4 T cell receptor beta chains from one sample sequenced in a study of blood T cell repertoires in COVID-19. Repertoires were generated with immunoSEQ multiplex PCR, while TCRdb's copy carries only in-frame clones and drops some. The table lists 300,000 to 350,000 clones, about 91% of them singletons. The sample consisted of peripheral blood. All receptors derive from a woman under 40 with COVID-19, enrolled during active disease.

The V call is TRBV7-9, the J call TRBJ1-4, with D hard to call. The germline V and J ends were trimmed by 5 bases and 6 bases, with 16 bases remaining between them. CDR1 and CDR2 from the germline V gene are SEHNR and FQNEAQ (reference sequence). CDR3 length: 15 amino acids. The DNA for the CDR3 is TGTGCCAGCAGCACCTGGGCCAGGAGGGATGAAAAACTGTTTTTT. This sequence encodes CASSTWARRDEKLFF.

The chain couples TRBV7-2 to TRBJ1-3, with a weak D call TRBD1 (6 bases). Germline values: CDR1 SGHTA, CDR2 FQGNSA. Trimming stripped 0 bases from V and 1 base from J, with 10 bases between. This CDR3 region has 16 residues. CDR3 sequence (DNA): TGTGCCAGCAGCTTAGCGACAGGCTTATCTGGAAACACCATATATTTT. Translating gives CASSLATGLSGNTIYF.

As for this clone: It is likely a read error, because the conserved phenylalanine at the end of the CDR3 is missing. Because the CDR3's place on the DNA is in doubt, the DNA is left out and the CDR3 is given as listed by TCRdb. The genes are TRBV21-1 and TRBJ1-4; TRBD1, as called in the table, went unchecked against the DNA. TRBV21-1 has pseudogene status. The CDR3 contains 13 residues when both ends are counted. CDR3: CASSKKDRDRGMV.

The chain employs TRBV6-1 and TRBJ2-2, with D possibly TRBD1 on 5 matching bases. Germline V lookup: CDR1 MNHNS, CDR2 SASEGT. This CDR3 contains 15 residues. V was trimmed by 3 bases and J by 7 bases, leaving 15 bases between them. The CDR3 DNA is TGTGCCAGCAGTGAGAGCAGGGTGACGGGCGGGGAGCTGTTTTTT. It translates to CASSESRVTGGELFF.